The 5 T cell receptor beta chains reported below all come from one sample, sequenced in a study of T cells in Graves' hyperthyroidism and ophthalmopathy (dated by TCRdb to the late 2010s). Library creation used multiplex PCR. For sequencing, an Illumina HiSeq 2000 was employed. The TCR beta CDR3 regions were amplified from RNA transcripts. A first-round RT-PCR of the TCR CDR3 used the HTBI primer set with the Qiagen OneStep RT-PCR kit. TCRdb trimmed public reads at Q25 via fastp, called clones via MiXCR and kept in-frame beta chains. Each entry merges the rows of one CDR3 protein and shows their most common DNA and genes. The sample profile shows about 570,000 distinct CDR3 sequences; 35% to 55% of them were found once. The ten most abundant clones make up over 15% of the sample. Sequenced: peripheral blood or thyroid tissue (not recorded which). Receptor source: an adult woman with Graves' disease, either hyperthyroidism or ophthalmopathy (not recorded which).

This chain joins TRBV2 and TRBJ1-5; D is undetermined. Trimming pared 8 bases from V and 6 bases from J, leaving 14 bases between. CDR1 SNHLY and CDR2 FYNNEI come from the germline V gene. The CDR3 runs to 13 residues. CDR3 in amino acids: CASVRILGQPQHF. The CDR3, as DNA: TGTGCCAGCGTCAGAATTCTGGGTCAGCCCCAGCATTTT.

V usage is TRBV7-2 and J usage is TRBJ1-4; tentatively, D is TRBD1 (5 bases). Germline loops: CDR1 SGHTA, CDR2 FQGNSA. Trimming removed 1 base from V and 8 bases from J, with 14 bases in between. The length of the CDR3 is 15 residues. CDR3 nucleotide sequence: TGTGCCAGCAGCTTAGGTGGGGGGAGTCGGGAAAAACTGTTTTTT. This translates into CASSLGGGSREKLFF.

The sample holds one count of this clonotype. The chain has TRBV5-1 and TRBJ2-4, with D unresolved. Germline CDR1 SGHRS, CDR2 YFSETQ. Trimming took 0 bases from V and 9 from J, leaving 4 bases between them. The CDR3 is 11 residues long. The CDR3 here is CASSLGSIQYF. CDR3 sequence (DNA): TGCGCCAGCAGCTTGGGTTCCATTCAGTACTTC. Complete variable domain (other parts from reference TRBV5-1 and TRBJ2-4): KAGVTQTPRYLIKTRGQQVTLSCSPISGHRSVSWYQQTPGQGLQFLFEYFSETQRNKGNFPGRFSGRQFSNSRSEMNVSTLELGDSALYLCASSLGSIQYFGAGTRLSVL.

The CDR3 protein is CSARELGQETQYF. As DNA, the CDR3 is TGCAGTGCTAGAGAACTGGGACAAGAGACCCAGTACTTC. V is TRBV20-1 and J is TRBJ2-5; unclear D gene. Germline lookup yields CDR1 DFQATT and CDR2 SNEGSKA (reference sequence). Trimming removed 0 bases from V and 2 bases from J, with 7 bases in between. The CDR3 consists of 13 residues.

The genes are TRBV7-2 and TRBJ1-2, with TRBD1 as a possible D gene (6 bases). In germline, CDR1 is SGHTA, CDR2 FQGNSA. This CDR3 contains 16 residues. Trimming pared 4 bases from V and 3 bases from J, leaving 18 bases between. CDR3: CASSSAAGGADYGYTF. CDR3 nucleotides: TGTGCCAGCAGCTCCGCGGCGGGGGGGGCCGACTATGGCTACACCTTC.